This T cell receptor (beta chain) is from a study of T cells after yellow fever vaccination. Study-wide findings and caveats: Post-booster repertoires contained most primary-vaccination clones again (around 97% CD4, about 88% CD8).

The CDR3 consists of 14 residues. Germline-derived CDR1 and CDR2 are SEHNR and FQNEAQ (reference sequence). The V end lost 5 bases, the J end lost 5 bases, and 15 bases lay between the germline ends. MiXCR, run by TCRdb on the 5' RACE reads, gives a single entry per CDR3 protein. The sample shows around 320,000 distinct CDR3 sequences, around 11% of them seen only once. This clonotype has just a few counts. Antigen unknown. The specimen comprised CD4+ T cells sorted from PBMCs, sampled 45 days after the yellow fever booster vaccination. The sequence was collected from a man aged 18 to 30 who received the YFV17D yellow fever vaccine. V is TRBV7-9 and J is TRBJ2-5; D is uncertain. CDR3 in amino acids: CASSLGYWLETQYF. As DNA, the CDR3 is TGTGCCAGCAGCCTGGGGTATTGGCTGGAGACCCAGTACTTC.